The rows below give T cell receptor beta chains drawn from one sample of a study of blood T cell repertoires in COVID-19. This table comes from immunoSEQ multiplex PCR, and its TCRdb copy is limited to in-frame clones, with some not included. This sample has around 200,000 clones, with more than 70% found just once. Sequencing used peripheral blood. These receptors were collected from a man aged 50 to 59 with active or convalescent COVID-19. CDR3s include the opening cysteine and the closing phenylalanine or tryptophan. The D gene is left open where the match is weak. Clone size appears in some rows only: once, few, many, or a class for an expanded clone.

V gene	D gene	J gene	clone size	CDR3 protein	CDR3 DNA
TRBV7-6	TRBD2	TRBJ2-1	.	CASSLDLSSGGHVEQFF	TGTGCCAGCAGCTTAGATCTTTCCAGCGGGGGGCACGTTGAGCAGTTCTTC
TRBV6-5	TRBD1	TRBJ2-7	.	CASSGQGAGEQYF	TGTGCCAGCAGCGGACAGGGGGCGGGAGAGCAGTACTTC
TRBV12-3/TRBV12-4	.	TRBJ1-2	.	CASSPGQDYGYTF	TGTGCCAGCAGCCCGGGACAAGACTATGGCTACACCTTC
TRBV9	.	TRBJ2-5	.	CASSVGAREGLGETQYF	TGTGCCAGCAGCGTAGGGGCCAGGGAAGGTCTGGGAGAGACCCAGTACTTC
TRBV10-3	TRBD2	TRBJ2-1	once	CAISVTSGSNEQFF	TGTGCCATCAGTGTTACTAGCGGGAGCAATGAGCAGTTCTTC
TRBV11-2	.	TRBJ1-5	.	CASSPDRDQPQHF	TGTGCCAGCAGCCCTGACAGAGATCAGCCCCAGCATTTT
TRBV7-8	TRBD1	TRBJ1-4	.	CASSRTGRDRGPVRRREKLFF	TGTGCCAGCAGCCGCACGGGGCGGGACAGGGGGCCGGTCAGACGTAGGGAAAAACTGTTTTTT
TRBV20-1	.	TRBJ2-3	.	CSARDGDTQYF	TGCAGTGCTAGAGACGGAGATACGCAGTATTTT
TRBV6-5	.	TRBJ2-7	.	CASSRNTDSSYEQYF	TGTGCCAGCAGTCGCAACACGGACAGCTCCTACGAGCAGTACTTC
TRBV19	TRBD1	TRBJ1-1	.	CASSLQGASTEAFF	TGTGCCAGTAGCCTACAGGGGGCAAGTACTGAAGCTTTCTTT
TRBV5-4	TRBD1	TRBJ1-2	few	CASSVPGQGLANYGYTF	TGTGCCAGCAGCGTACCGGGACAGGGTTTAGCTAACTATGGCTACACCTTC
TRBV27	TRBD1	TRBJ1-2	.	CASSLAGGKYGYTF	TGTGCCAGCAGTTTGGCAGGGGGCAAGTATGGCTACACCTTC